This TCR beta chain appears in the sequencing data of a study of T-cell reconstitution after alpha-beta-depleted transplantation in children. Study-wide results and caveats: Some patients showed high day-60 TCRbeta diversity, which derived from surviving recipient T cells and thymic progenitors. Several hundred expanded graft clones reportedly supplied alpha-beta T cells about two months after transplant. Hyperexpanded clones declined; after one year, newly produced T cells mostly supplied diversity.

In the case of this clonotype: Antigen specificity is unknown.

V was trimmed by 4 bases and J by 1 base, leaving 10 bases between them. CDR3 length: 14 amino acids. Germline CDR1 SGHVS, CDR2 FNYEAQ. Unique molecular identifiers were incorporated during preparation of the TCRbeta library. TCRdb called the PCR reads again in MiXCR, with one record for every CDR3 protein. Altogether 300,000 to 350,000 distinct CDR3 sequences are present, around 25% being singletons, with the ten largest covering 9.5% to 12%. The chain combines TRBV7-6 with TRBJ1-1; weak D call: TRBD1 (5 bases). The TCR was taken from a male patient between 10 and 17 years old who had a stem cell transplant for acute lymphoblastic leukemia, so the T cells may come from the graft donor. Sequenced material: PBMCs, mostly from graft donor cells, taken 180 days after TCRalphabeta/CD19-depleted stem cell transplant. CDR3: CASSSLGGNTEAFF. The CDR3 nucleotides read TGTGCCAGCAGCTCATTGGGGGGGAACACTGAAGCTTTCTTT.